This is a list of T cell receptor beta chains from one sample in a study of blood T cell repertoires in COVID-19. Generated by immunoSEQ multiplex PCR, the TCRdb table keeps only in-frame clones and is missing some. This table has roughly 380,000 clones, roughly 80% appearing once. Input material: peripheral blood. These TCRs come from a human donor with acute or convalescent COVID-19. The donor label of this sample is uncertain. Both conserved end residues are part of each CDR3. For some rows the clone size is stated as once, few or many, or as a class when expanded; others skip it.

J gene,clone size,V gene,CDR3 protein
TRBJ2-7,NA,TRBV5-1,CASSLVFGRADEQYF
TRBJ1-4,NA,TRBV7-8,CASSLDYSHEKLFF
TRBJ2-7,NA,TRBV3-1/TRBV3-2,CASSQEFGQVSSYEQYF
TRBJ2-7,NA,TRBV7-9,CASSFYTYEQYF
TRBJ2-3,NA,TRBV2,CATRRTGTSTDTQYF
TRBJ1-1,NA,TRBV19,CASRGTGFDLIF
TRBJ2-3,NA,TRBV2,CASLSAGNTDTQYF
TRBJ1-6,once,TRBV5-5,CASSLTSSSYNSPLHF
TRBJ1-6,many,TRBV6-4,CASSAGTGGSPLHF
TRBJ2-2,NA,TRBV9,CASSRWGPEGTGELFF
TRBJ2-7,NA,TRBV28,CASTAAGQGLFRYEQYF
TRBJ1-1,NA,TRBV19,CASSYGTFRRGGNTEAFF
TRBJ1-2,NA,TRBV2,CASSDFDRRGYTF
TRBJ1-5,NA,TRBV7-8,CASSSTGGNQPQHF
TRBJ1-5,NA,TRBV28,CASRGEDRHNQPQHF
TRBJ1-2,NA,TRBV5-4,CASSLAVRAYSYGYTF
TRBJ2-7,NA,TRBV5-4,CASSLDRGEQYF
TRBJ2-1,NA,TRBV12-3/TRBV12-4,CASSFNRNEQFF
TRBJ2-2,NA,TRBV18,CASSPFFGTSTGELFF
TRBJ1-2,NA,TRBV5-8,CASSLLRFEGDGYTF
TRBJ1-3,NA,TRBV30,CASNRASGNTIYF
TRBJ1-3,NA,TRBV6-1,CASSEGTGIFPGNTIYF
TRBJ2-3,once,TRBV3-1/TRBV3-2,CASSRWTGLTDTQYF
TRBJ2-7,NA,TRBV15,CATSSPGGTGCF
TRBJ2-7,few,TRBV11-2,CASSLAYGTGSYEQYF
TRBJ2-1,NA,TRBV7-6,CASSLSLAGGFDEQFF
TRBJ2-2,once,TRBV7-9,CASSLEATSAYTGELFF
TRBJ1-5,NA,TRBV4-1,CASSRVVVQALQPQHF
TRBJ2-3,NA,TRBV19,CASTPGGGTDTQYF